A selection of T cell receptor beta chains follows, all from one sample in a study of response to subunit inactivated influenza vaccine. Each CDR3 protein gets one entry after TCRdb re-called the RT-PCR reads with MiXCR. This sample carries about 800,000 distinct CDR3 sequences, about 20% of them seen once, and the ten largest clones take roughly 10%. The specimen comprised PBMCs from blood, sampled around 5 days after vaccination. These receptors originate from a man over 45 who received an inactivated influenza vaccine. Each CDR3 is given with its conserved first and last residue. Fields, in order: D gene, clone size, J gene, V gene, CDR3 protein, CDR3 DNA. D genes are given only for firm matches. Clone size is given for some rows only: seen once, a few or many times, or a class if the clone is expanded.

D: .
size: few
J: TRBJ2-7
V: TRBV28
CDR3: CASSLGTISYEQYF
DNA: TGTGCCAGCAGTCTCGGGACCATATCCTACGAGCAGTACTTC

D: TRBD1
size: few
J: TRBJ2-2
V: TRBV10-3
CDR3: CAISGQVANTGELFF
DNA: TGTGCCATCAGCGGACAGGTCGCGAACACCGGGGAGCTGTTTTTT

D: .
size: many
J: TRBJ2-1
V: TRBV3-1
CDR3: CASSQGQGPYNEQFF
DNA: TGCGCCAGCAGCCAAGGGCAGGGCCCTTACAATGAGCAGTTCTTC

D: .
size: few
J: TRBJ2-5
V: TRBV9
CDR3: CASSVGSEETQYF
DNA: TGTGCCAGCAGCGTAGGGTCAGAAGAGACCCAGTACTTC

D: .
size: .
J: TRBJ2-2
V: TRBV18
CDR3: CASSPKIDRRFTGELFF
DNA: TGTGCCAGCTCACCCAAGATTGACAGGCGCTTCACCGGGGAGCTGTTTTTT

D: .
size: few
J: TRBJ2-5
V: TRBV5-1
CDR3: CASSPSPSGAQETQYF
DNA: TGCGCCAGCAGCCCGAGTCCAAGCGGAGCTCAAGAGACCCAGTACTTC

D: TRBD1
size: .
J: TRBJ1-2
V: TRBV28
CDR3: CASSRDRAVYGYTF
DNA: TGTGCCAGCAGCCGAGACAGGGCGGTCTATGGCTACACCTTC

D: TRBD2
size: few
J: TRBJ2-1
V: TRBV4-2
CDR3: CASSQALLQGAGAYNEQFF
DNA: TGTGCCAGCAGCCAAGCTTTGCTTCAGGGAGCGGGAGCTTACAATGAGCAGTTCTTC

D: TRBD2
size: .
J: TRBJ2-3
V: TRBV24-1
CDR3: CATSDREREIADTQYF
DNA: TGTGCCACCAGTGATCGGGAGCGGGAGATAGCAGATACGCAGTATTTT

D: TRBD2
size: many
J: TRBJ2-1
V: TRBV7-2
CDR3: CASSLGGLGTSNEQFF
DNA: TGTGCCAGCAGCTTAGGAGGACTAGGAACGTCAAATGAGCAGTTCTTC

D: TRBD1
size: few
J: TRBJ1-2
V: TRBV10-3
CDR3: CAISEGQGANYGYTF
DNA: TGTGCCATCAGTGAAGGACAGGGGGCGAACTATGGCTACACCTTC

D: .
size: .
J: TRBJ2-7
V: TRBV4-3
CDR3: CASSQVDWAGRYYEQYF
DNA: TGCGCCAGCAGCCAAGTAGATTGGGCAGGGAGATACTACGAGCAGTACTTC

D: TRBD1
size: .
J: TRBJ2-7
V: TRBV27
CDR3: CASSQRTGGVYEQYF
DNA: TGTGCCAGCAGTCAAAGGACAGGGGGCGTCTACGAGCAGTACTTC

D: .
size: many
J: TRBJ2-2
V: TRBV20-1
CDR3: CSAPEAGHNTGELFF
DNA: TGCAGTGCCCCCGAGGCGGGACACAACACCGGGGAGCTGTTTTTT

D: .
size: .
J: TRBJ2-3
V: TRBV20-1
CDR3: CSASGSMPTDTQYF
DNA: TGCAGTGCTAGCGGGAGTATGCCCACAGATACGCAGTATTTT

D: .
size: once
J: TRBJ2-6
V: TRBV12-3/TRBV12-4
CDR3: CASSLGDPANVLTF
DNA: TGTGCCAGCAGTTTAGGAGACCCCGCCAACGTCCTGACTTTC

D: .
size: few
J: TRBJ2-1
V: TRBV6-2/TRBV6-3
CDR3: CASSYYPPSLQFF
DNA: TGTGCCAGCAGTTATTATCCCCCCAGCCTACAGTTCTTC

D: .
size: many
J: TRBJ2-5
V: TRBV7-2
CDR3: CASSRGETQYF
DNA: TGTGCCAGCAGCCGCGGCGAGACCCAGTACTTC

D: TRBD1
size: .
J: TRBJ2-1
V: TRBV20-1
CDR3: CSARDWDRADDEQFF
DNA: TGCAGTGCTAGAGATTGGGACAGGGCGGATGATGAGCAGTTCTTC

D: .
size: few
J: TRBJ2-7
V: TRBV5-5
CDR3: CASSLSGELSYEQYF
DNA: TGTGCCAGCAGCTTGAGTGGGGAGCTCTCCTACGAGCAGTACTTC

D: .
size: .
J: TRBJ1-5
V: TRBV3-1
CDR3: CASSSQNQPQHF
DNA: TGTGCCAGCAGCAGTCAGAATCAGCCCCAGCATTTT

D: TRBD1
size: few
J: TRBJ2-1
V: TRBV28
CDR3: CASRLQGGLYNEQFF
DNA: TGTGCCAGCAGACTACAGGGGGGTTTATACAATGAGCAGTTCTTC

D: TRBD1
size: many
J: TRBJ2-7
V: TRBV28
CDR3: CASSLRSLGQLTYEQYF
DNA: TGTGCCAGCAGTTTAAGGTCCCTGGGACAGCTAACCTACGAGCAGTACTTC

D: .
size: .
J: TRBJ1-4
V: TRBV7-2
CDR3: CASSLVASTNEKLFF
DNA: TGTGCCAGCAGCTTAGTGGCTTCAACTAATGAAAAACTGTTTTTT

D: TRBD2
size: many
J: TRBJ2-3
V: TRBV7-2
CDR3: CASSLALAVSTDTQYF
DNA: TGTGCCAGCAGCTTAGCACTAGCGGTTAGCACAGATACGCAGTATTTT

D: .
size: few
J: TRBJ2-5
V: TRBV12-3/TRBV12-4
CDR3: CASSLGVGVETQYF
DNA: TGTGCCAGCAGTTTGGGGGTAGGTGTGGAGACCCAGTACTTC

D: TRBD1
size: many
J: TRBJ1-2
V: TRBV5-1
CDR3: CASSPGQGVNYGYTF
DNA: TGCGCCAGCAGCCCTGGACAGGGGGTGAACTATGGCTACACCTTC

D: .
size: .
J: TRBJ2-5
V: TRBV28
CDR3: CASSLQGYSETQYF
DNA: TGTGCCAGCAGTTTACAGGGATATAGCGAGACCCAGTACTTC

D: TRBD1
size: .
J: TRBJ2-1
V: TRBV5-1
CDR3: CASSLGLRDRGYNEQFF
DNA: TGCGCCAGCAGCTTGGGATTAAGGGACAGGGGTTACAATGAGCAGTTCTTC

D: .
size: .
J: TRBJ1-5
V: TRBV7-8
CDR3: CASSFPGNQPQHF
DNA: TGTGCCAGCAGCTTCCCTGGCAATCAGCCCCAGCATTTT

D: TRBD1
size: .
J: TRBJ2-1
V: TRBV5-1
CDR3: CASSFRGFSYNEQFF
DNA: TGCGCCAGCAGCTTCAGGGGGTTCTCCTACAATGAGCAGTTCTTC

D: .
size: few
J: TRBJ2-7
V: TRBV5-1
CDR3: CASSSPSVALYEQYF
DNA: TGCGCCAGCAGCTCACCATCGGTGGCTCTCTACGAGCAGTACTTC

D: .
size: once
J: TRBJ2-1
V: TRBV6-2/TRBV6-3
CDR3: CASSKRRGELGNEQFF
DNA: TGTGCCAGCAGTAAGCGACGCGGGGAGCTAGGAAATGAGCAGTTCTTC

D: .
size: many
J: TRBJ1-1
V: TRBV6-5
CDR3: CASSYSIGVMNTEAFF
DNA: TGTGCCAGCAGTTACTCGATCGGGGTGATGAACACTGAAGCTTTCTTT

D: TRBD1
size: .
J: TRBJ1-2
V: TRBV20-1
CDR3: CSARVGQGFFGYTF
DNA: TGCAGTGCTAGAGTGGGACAGGGGTTTTTTGGCTACACCTTC

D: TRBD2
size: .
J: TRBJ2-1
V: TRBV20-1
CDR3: CSARAIIAGRYNEQFF
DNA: TGCAGTGCTAGGGCAATTATAGCGGGGCGTTACAATGAGCAGTTCTTC

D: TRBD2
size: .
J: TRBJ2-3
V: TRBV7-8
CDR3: CASRLREGGTDTQYF
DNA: TGTGCCAGTAGGTTGCGGGAGGGCGGCACAGATACGCAGTATTTT

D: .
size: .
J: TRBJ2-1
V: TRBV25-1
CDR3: CASKRGSEQFF
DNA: TGTGCCAGCAAACGGGGGTCTGAGCAGTTCTTC

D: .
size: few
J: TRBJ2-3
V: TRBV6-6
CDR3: CAIWRDTQYF
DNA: TGTGCCATCTGGAGAGATACGCAGTATTTT

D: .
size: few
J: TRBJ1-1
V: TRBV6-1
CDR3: CASSEGADTEAFF
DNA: TGTGCCAGCAGTGAAGGGGCAGATACTGAAGCTTTCTTT